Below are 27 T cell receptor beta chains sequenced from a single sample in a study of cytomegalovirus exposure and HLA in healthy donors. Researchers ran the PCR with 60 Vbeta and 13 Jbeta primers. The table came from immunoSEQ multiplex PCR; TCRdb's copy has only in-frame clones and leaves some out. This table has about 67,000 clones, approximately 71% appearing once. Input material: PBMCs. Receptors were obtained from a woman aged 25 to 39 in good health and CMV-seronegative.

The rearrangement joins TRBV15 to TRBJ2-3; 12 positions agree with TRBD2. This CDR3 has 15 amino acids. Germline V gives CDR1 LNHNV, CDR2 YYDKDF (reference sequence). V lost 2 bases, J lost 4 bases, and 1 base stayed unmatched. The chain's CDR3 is CATSRLAGGPDTQYF. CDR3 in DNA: TGTGCCACCAGCAGACTAGCGGGGGGGCCAGATACGCAGTATTTT. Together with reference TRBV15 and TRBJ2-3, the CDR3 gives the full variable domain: DAMVIQNPRYQVTQFGKPVTLSCSQTLNHNVMYWYQQKSSQAPKLLFHYYDKDFNNEADTPDNFQSRRPNTSFCFLDIRSPGLGDTAMYLCATSRLAGGPDTQYFGPGTRLTVL.

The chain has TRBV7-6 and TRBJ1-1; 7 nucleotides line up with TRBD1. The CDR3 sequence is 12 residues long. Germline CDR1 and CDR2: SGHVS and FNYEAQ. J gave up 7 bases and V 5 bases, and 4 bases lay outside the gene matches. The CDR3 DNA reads TGTGCCAGCAGCAACCACAGGGGTGAAGCTTTCTTT. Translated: CASSNHRGEAFF.

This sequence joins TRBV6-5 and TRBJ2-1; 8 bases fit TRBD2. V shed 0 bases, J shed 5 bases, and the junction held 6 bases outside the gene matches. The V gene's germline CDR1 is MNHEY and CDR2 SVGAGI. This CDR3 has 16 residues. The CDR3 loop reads CASSYSSGGANNEQFF. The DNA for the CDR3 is TGTGCCAGCAGTTACTCATCCGGGGGGGCAAACAATGAGCAGTTCTTC.

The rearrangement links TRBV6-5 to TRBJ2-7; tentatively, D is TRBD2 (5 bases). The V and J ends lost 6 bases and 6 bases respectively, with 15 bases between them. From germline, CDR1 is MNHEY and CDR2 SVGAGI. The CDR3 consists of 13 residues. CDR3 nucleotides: TGTGCCAGCAGCCGCTTATCGAGGGCCGAGCAGTACTTC. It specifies CASSRLSRAEQYF.

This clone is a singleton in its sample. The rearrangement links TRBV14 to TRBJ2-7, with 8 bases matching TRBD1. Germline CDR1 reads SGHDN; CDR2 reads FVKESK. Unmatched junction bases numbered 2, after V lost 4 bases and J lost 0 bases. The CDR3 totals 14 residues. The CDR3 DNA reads TGTGCCAGCAGCCGGACAGGGAGCTCCTACGAGCAGTACTTC. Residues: CASSRTGSSYEQYF.

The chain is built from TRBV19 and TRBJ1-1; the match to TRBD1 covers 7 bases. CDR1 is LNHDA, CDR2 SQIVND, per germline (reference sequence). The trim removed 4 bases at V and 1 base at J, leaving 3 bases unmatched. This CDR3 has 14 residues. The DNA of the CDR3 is TGTGCCAGTAGTAATGACAGGGAGAACACTGAAGCTTTCTTT. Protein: CASSNDRENTEAFF.

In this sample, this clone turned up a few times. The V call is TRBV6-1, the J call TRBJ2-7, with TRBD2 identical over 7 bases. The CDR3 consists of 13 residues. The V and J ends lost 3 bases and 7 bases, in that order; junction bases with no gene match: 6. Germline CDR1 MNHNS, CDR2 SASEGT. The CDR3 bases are TGTGCCAGCAGTGAGACTAGCCTAGGGGAGCAGTACTTC. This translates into CASSETSLGEQYF.

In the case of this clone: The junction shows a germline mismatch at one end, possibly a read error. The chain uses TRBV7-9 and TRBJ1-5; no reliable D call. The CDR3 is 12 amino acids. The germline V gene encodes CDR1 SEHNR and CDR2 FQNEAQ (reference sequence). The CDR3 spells CSSSSLNQPQHF. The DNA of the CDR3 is TGTTCCAGCAGCTCCTTAAATCAGCCCCAGCATTTT.

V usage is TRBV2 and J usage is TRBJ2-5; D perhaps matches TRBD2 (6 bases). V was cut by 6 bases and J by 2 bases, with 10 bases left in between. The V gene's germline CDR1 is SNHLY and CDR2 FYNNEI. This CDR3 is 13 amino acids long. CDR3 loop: CASRRGTQETQYF. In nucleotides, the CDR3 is TGTGCCAGCAGGCGGGGTACGCAAGAGACCCAGTACTTC.

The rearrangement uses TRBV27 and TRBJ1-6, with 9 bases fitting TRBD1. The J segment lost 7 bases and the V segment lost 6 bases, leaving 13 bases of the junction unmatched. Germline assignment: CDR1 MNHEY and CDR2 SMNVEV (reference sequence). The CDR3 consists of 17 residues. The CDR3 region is CASSRRGPGQGNSPLHF. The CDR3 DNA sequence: TGTGCCAGCAGCCGAAGGGGTCCGGGACAGGGAAATTCACCCCTCCACTTT.

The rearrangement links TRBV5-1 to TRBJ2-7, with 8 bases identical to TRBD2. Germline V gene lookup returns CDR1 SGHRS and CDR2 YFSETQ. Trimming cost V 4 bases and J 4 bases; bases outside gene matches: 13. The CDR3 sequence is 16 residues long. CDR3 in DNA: TGCGCCAGCAGCCCCCCGGGAGCGGGGGCGGGATACGAGCAGTACTTC. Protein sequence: CASSPPGAGAGYEQYF. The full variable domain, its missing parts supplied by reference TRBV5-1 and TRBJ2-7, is KAGVTQTPRYLIKTRGQQVTLSCSPISGHRSVSWYQQTPGQGLQFLFEYFSETQRNKGNFPGRFSGRQFSNSRSEMNVSTLELGDSALYLCASSPPGAGAGYEQYFGPGTRLTVT.

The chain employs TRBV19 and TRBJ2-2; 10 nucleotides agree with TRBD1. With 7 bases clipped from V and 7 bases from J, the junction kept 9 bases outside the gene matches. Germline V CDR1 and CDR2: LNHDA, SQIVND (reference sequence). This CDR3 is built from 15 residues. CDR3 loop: CASKMTGGSDGELFF. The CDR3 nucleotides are TGTGCCAGTAAAATGACAGGGGGCTCTGACGGGGAGCTGTTTTTT.

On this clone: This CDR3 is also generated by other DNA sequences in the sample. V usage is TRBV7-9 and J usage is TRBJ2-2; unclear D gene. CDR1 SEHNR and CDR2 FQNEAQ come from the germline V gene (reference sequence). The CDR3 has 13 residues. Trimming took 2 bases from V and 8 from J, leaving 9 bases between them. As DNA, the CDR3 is TGTGCCAGCAGCTTATCGGGTCCAGGGGAGCTGTTTTTT. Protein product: CASSLSGPGELFF.

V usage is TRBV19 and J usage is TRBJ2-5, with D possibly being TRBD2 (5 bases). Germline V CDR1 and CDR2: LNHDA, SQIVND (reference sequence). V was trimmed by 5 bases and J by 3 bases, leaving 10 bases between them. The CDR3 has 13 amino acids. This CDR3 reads CASSEDGEETQYF. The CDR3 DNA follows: TGTGCCAGTAGTGAGGACGGGGAAGAGACCCAGTACTTC.

The CDR3, as DNA: TGTGCCAGCAGTGTCAGGGGGCAAGGGGAAAAACTGTTTTTT. Amino acids: CASSVRGQGEKLFF. The chain joins TRBV6-1 to TRBJ1-4, with 8 bases lining up with TRBD1. J gave up 8 bases and V 4 bases, and 6 bases lay outside the gene matches. Germline lookup yields CDR1 MNHNS and CDR2 SASEGT. This CDR3 comprises 14 residues.

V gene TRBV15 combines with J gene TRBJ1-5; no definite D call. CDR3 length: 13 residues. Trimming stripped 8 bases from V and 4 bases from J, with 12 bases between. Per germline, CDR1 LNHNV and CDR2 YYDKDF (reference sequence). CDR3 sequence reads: CATVEGLNQPQHF. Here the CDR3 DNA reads TGTGCCACCGTTGAGGGCCTTAATCAGCCCCAGCATTTT.

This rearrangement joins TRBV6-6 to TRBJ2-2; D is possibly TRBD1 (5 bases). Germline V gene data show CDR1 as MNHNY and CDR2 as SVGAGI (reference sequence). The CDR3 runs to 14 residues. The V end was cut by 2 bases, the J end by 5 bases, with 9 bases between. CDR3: CASSYDSGTGELFF. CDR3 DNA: TGTGCCAGCAGTTACGACAGTGGGACCGGGGAGCTGTTTTTT.

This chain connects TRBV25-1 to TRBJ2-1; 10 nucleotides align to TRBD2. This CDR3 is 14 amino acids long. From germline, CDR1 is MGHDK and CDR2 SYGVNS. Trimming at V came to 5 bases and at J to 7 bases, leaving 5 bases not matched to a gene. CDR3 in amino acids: CASSLASGSNEQFF. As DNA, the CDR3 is TGTGCCAGCAGTTTGGCTAGCGGGAGTAATGAGCAGTTCTTC.

The CDR3 sequence: CASSPRTGGRTEAFF. CDR3 nucleotide sequence: TGTGCCAGCAGCCCGCGGACAGGGGGGAGGACTGAAGCTTTCTTT. V usage is TRBV9 and J usage is TRBJ1-1, with 10 bases fitting TRBD1. The V and J ends lost 4 bases and 5 bases, in that order; junction bases with no gene match: 8. The CDR3 is made up of 15 amino acids. Germline CDR1 SGDLS, CDR2 YYNGEE. The entire variable domain, with the rest obtained from reference TRBV9 and TRBJ1-1, is as follows: DSGVTQTPKHLITATGQRVTLRCSPRSGDLSVYWYQQSLDQGLQFLIQYYNGEERAKGNILERFSAQQFPDLHSELNLSSLELGDSALYFCASSPRTGGRTEAFFGQGTRLTVV.

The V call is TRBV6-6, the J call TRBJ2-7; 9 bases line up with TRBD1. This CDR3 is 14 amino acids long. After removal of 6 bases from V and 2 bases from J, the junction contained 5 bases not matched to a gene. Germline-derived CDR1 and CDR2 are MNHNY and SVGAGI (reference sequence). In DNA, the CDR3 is TGTGCCAGCAGAGGGGGGACAGGGACCTACGAGCAGTACTTC. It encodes CASRGGTGTYEQYF.

The CDR3: CAIRGLDTGELFF. CDR3 DNA: TGTGCCATCAGAGGACTCGACACCGGGGAGCTGTTTTTT. This chain uses TRBV10-3 with TRBJ2-2, with a weak D call TRBD2 (5 bases). The V end was cut by 6 bases, the J end by 3 bases, with 8 bases between. This CDR3 is 13 amino acids long. Germline V gene data show CDR1 as ENHRY and CDR2 as SYGVKD.

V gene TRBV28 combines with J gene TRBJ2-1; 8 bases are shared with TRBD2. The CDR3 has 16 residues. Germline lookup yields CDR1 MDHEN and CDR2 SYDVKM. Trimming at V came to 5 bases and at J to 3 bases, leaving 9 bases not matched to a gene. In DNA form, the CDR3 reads TGTGCCAGCAGTCCATCGGGGGGGGCCCACTACAATGAGCAGTTCTTC. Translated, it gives CASSPSGGAHYNEQFF.

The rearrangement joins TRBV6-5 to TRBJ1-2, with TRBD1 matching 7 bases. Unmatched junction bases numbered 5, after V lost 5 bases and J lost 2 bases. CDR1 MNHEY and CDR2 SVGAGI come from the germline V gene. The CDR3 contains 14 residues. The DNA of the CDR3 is TGTGCCAGCAGTGCTACGGGACAGAACTATGGCTACACCTTC. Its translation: CASSATGQNYGYTF.

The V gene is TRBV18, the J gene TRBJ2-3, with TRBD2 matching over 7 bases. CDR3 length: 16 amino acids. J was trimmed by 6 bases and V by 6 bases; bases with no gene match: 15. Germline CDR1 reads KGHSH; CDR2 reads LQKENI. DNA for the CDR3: TGTGCCAGCTCGCCCCAGCTACGGCGGGGGAAGGATACGCAGTATTTT. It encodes CASSPQLRRGKDTQYF.

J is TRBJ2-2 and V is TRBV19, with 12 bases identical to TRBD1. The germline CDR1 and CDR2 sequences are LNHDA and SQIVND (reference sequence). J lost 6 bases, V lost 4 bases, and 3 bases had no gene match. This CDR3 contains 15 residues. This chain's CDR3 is CASSTRDRGPGELFF. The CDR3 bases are TGTGCCAGTAGTACCCGGGACAGGGGGCCCGGGGAGCTGTTTTTT.

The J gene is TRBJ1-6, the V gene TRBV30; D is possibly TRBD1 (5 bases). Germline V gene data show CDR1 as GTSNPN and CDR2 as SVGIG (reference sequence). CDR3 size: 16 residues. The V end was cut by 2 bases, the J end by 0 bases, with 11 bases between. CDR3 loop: CAWSYRPSSYNSPLHF. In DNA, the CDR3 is TGTGCCTGGAGTTACAGGCCTAGCTCCTATAATTCACCCCTCCACTTT.

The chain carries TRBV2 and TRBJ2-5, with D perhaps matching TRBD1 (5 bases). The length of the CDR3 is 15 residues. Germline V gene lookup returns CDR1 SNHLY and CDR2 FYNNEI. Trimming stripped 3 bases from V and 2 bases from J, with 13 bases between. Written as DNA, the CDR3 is TGTGCCAGCAGTGATTTAGGGGCAGGGCAAGAGACCCAGTACTTC. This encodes CASSDLGAGQETQYF.